Here is one TCR beta chain with its context. Assay used: immunoSEQ multiplex PCR; TCRdb lists only in-frame clones, some missing. The sample shows around 140,000 clones, over 85% of them seen only once. The data originate from a study of T cell responses to AZD1222 COVID-19 vaccine. The V and J ends lost 5 bases and 6 bases respectively, with 16 bases between them. The CDR3 extends over 14 amino acids. Germline loops: CDR1 MDHEN, CDR2 SYDVKM. V gene TRBV28 combines with J gene TRBJ1-2; D uncertain. Sample: peripheral blood, taken on day 0 of MenACWY control vaccination. This TCR was sampled from an adult in good health. Written as DNA, the CDR3 is TGTGCCAGCAGTCTCTGGACGGCGGCGGATGGCTACACCTTC. It yields the protein CASSLWTAADGYTF.